This section outlines one TCR beta chain sequence together with its context. Its antigen target is currently unknown. The sample holds no much larger clone one base away, and base qualities are not on file. The sample contains more than one DNA sequence encoding this CDR3. Library preparation was by the immunoSEQ multiplex PCR assay. A mixture of 60 forward primers for TCR Vbeta segments and 13 reverse primers for TCR Jbeta segments was used in the multiplex PCR. Amplification of the CDR3 region of rearranged TCR beta genes was performed with a multiplex PCR assay on genomic DNA. The amplified TCR beta libraries were sequenced on the Illumina HiSeq System as 87-base-pair reads. Processing in the source paper ran as follows. In a later analysis, some 80 million unique TCR beta chains were counted across the approximately 620 repertoires, and around 10 million of these chains were shared by at least two donors. To remove PCR and sequencing errors, raw reads were error-corrected and collapsed into unique sequences using a nearest-neighbor algorithm that merged closely related sequences. CDR3 sequences were aligned to IMGT reference sequences to assign V, D and J gene segments. Each retained sequence needed at least a six-nucleotide match to both a V gene segment and a J gene segment. Rearrangements were classified as productive when the CDR3 lacked stop codons and remained in frame with V and J, and all other rearrangements were classified as non-productive. Following IMGT convention, CDR3 was defined as the stretch from the second conserved V-encoded cysteine to the conserved J-encoded phenylalanine. In an earlier analysis of more than 550 of the donors, sequences lacking an unambiguous match to a single V gene segment were excluded. An earlier analysis of a few hundred of the donors classified V segments as functional when productive rearrangements were above 56.7% and as segregating when the standard deviation between donors was above 5%. A statistical classification framework was built for diagnosing cytomegalovirus status from the catalog of TCR beta chain sequences. A later analysis assigned V and J genes by comparing TCR nucleotide sequences with IMGT/GENE-DB human TR gene sequences. A later analysis assigned CDR3 sequences and most-parsimonious VDJ recombination scenarios with the TCRdist pipeline. In a later analysis, every TCR beta chain was defined by the combination of its CDR3 amino acid sequence and its V-gene family, and reads without a unique V-gene family were dropped. A later analysis removed 592 highly shared, low-generation-probability nucleotide sequences to deal with suspected cross-contamination and a sequencing artifact. In a later analysis, a clonal expansion index was calculated for each public chain from normalized within-repertoire ranks of inferred template counts. In a later analysis, generation probabilities were computed with a VDJ recombination model fitted to out-of-frame rearrangements, and the resulting probabilities were checked against IGoR. In a later analysis, TCR-TCR, TCR-HLA and TCR-CMV co-occurrence was scored with hypergeometric tests, and a repertoire-size bias correction was applied to TCR pairs. A later analysis estimated false discovery rates by permuting HLA or CMV assignments 20 times. In a later analysis, co-occurring TCRs were grouped using DBSCAN, and TCRdist sequence similarity was added for clustering within HLA-allele-positive subsets. Co-occurrence clustering excluded repertoires with fewer than 30,000 or more than 120,000 public chains, plus five with anomalous nucleotide sharing. TCRdb stores this immuneACCESS table with in-frame sequences only. Part of the clones is absent; in the studies checked, under half of the shortfall reflects unresolved V genes, and no reason is known for the rest. That table furnishes V, J and clone size, whereas the DNA furnished D and trimming. The sample has fewer than 110,000 clones on record, roughly 72% of them singletons. 7.8% of the sample is taken by the ten largest.

In total, more than 500 healthy bone marrow donors made up the cohort. At the time of sampling, every cohort member was nominally healthy, though immune exposures that went unrecorded were likely present. The donor was CMV seronegative and belonged to the group of more than 300 seronegative cohort members. A peripheral blood sample was provided by each donor, and peripheral blood mononuclear cells were used for TCR beta sequencing. The Qiagen DNeasy Blood Extraction Kit was used to extract genomic DNA from the blood cell samples. These data originate in a study of cytomegalovirus exposure and HLA in healthy donors (dated by TCRdb to the late 2010s). Describing the broader study: An earlier analysis of 587 of the donors reported 276 Gb of sequence data and roughly 120 million unique TCR beta sequences obtained from about 170 million T cells. Every discovery cohort repertoire had been produced on one sequencing platform. Approximately 300 gigabases of sequencing data and around 85 million unique TCR sequences made up an early release that covered around 640 HLA-typed donors. Rather than using new phenotypic data, the later analysis identified candidate immune exposures from TCR beta sequences and from how often those sequences occurred across donors. The T cell repertoires of 550 to 850 subjects were profiled by immunosequencing and related to cytomegalovirus serostatus. To predict cytomegalovirus infection status, the study brought together high-throughput TCR immunosequencing, statistical association of individual TCRs with disease status, and machine learning. A later genetic analysis used genome-wide SNP genotypes for 398 of the 666 donors, treating that subset as a discovery cohort. In addition to the first cohort of 500 to 850 subjects, a separate validation cohort of over 90 different subjects was used. The genetic ancestry cluster associated with self-reported Caucasian donors included about four fifths of the roughly 380 genotyped donors. The number of donors typed differed by locus, with roughly 620-640 for A, B, C, DRB1 and DQB1, 522 for DQA1, approximately 570 for DPA1, and 472 for DPB1. Donor age, sex, ethnicity and CMV serostatus were compiled together with the repertoire data. The study aimed to test whether signatures of past pathogen exposure could be identified by cataloging public T cell receptors. Among some 400 genotyped donors of the cohort, an average of about 240,000 unique TCR beta nucleotide sequences were sequenced per donor, roughly 20% of them non-productive. To decide whether each TCR beta V gene segment behaved as functional or pseudogenic, an earlier analysis of some 600 of the donors relied on high-throughput TCR beta sequencing. Both class I and class II loci were covered by HLA typing, at four-digit resolution. To study patterns of TCR occurrence, a later analysis re-analyzed previously published TCR beta repertoires from 500 to 850 donors and added high-resolution HLA genotyping. A few DR-DQ haplotypes were treated as single units for association and clustering because of strong linkage in the cohort.

V loses 0 bases, J loses 8 bases, and the germline ends lie 11 bases apart. CDR1 and CDR2 were assigned from the germline V gene as SGHRS and YFSETQ. The CDR3 holds 13 amino acids from the cysteine to the phenylalanine. The entry retains the CDR3 DNA only, 39 bases that are in frame from base 1. Broader findings and caveats from the paper: Cytomegalovirus status was reported to be diagnosed by the classifier with high specificity and sensitivity in both the original and validation cohorts. A later analysis found that HLA-associated TCR beta chains were more clonally expanded and had lower generation probabilities than equally common non-associated chains. Immune exposure information for the cohort was limited to CMV serostatus. In vitro tests confirmed that a few of the cytomegalovirus-associated TCR beta chains recognize cytomegalovirus antigens. The study listed 150 to 200 TCR beta chains as associated with cytomegalovirus. At a false discovery rate of 0.05, a later analysis linked 16,951 TCR beta sequences to specific HLA alleles. A cluster of highly shared sequence variants was judged likely to represent a technical artifact of the sequencing pipeline. The 87-base-pair reads could not distinguish some IMGT-functional V segments, including TRBV6-2 and TRBV6-3, so those segments were excluded. Broadly in line with IMGT annotations, most TCR beta V segments showed up in productive rearrangements about 90% or about 30% of the time in an earlier analysis of under 700 of the donors. According to a later analysis, most CMV-associated TCR beta chains appeared to be HLA-restricted, and the HLA associations seemed to be driven largely by CMV exposure. Most TCR sequences were seen in very few donors, while some public TCRs were found in many individuals. In a later genetic analysis, fewer N-insertions in productive TCRs were reported among donors in an Asian-associated ancestry cluster than the 666-donor mean. A later analysis found that TCR association rates varied across HLA loci, with DRB1 alleles showing the most associated TCRs and HLA-C alleles the fewest. Correlated functional status among segregating V segments might be attributable to linkage disequilibrium, but an unknown experimental factor could not be ruled out. HLA typing was unavailable for some donors at each locus, so association tests used only the typed subset. This cohort had only TCR beta chains sequenced, and the lack of alpha or paired-chain data limited which features could be detected. A later analysis reported that several top co-occurrence clusters appeared linked to parvovirus B19, influenza, CMV and Epstein-Barr virus. The earlier analysis of a few hundred of the donors excluded 15 to 20 rarely observed V segments, including chromosome 9 orphons, because counts were too low. A further reported finding was that TCR beta sequences accurately predicted the HLA-A and HLA-B alleles for most subjects in the first cohort. It was suggested by the authors that the approach could potentially be generalized to other disease states and immunological phenotypes. A later genetic analysis associated a missense DCLRE1C variant with V-gene and J-gene trimming of TCR beta chains, and an independent cohort replicated the association. When HLA alleles, especially DR and DQ, strongly co-occurred, TCR associations were difficult to assign to individual alleles. The presence/absence analyses assumed that sequencing depth was roughly uniform across donors, and that assumption may not be true.

The specimen was PBMCs. The rearrangement joined TRBV5-1 to TRBJ1-2, with the D gene call left open. The source of this sequence is a young man in good health and CMV-seronegative. The nucleotide sequence is given as TGCGCCAGCAGCTTGGACGCCTCGAGGGGCTACACCTTC. This gives the protein CASSLDASRGYTF.